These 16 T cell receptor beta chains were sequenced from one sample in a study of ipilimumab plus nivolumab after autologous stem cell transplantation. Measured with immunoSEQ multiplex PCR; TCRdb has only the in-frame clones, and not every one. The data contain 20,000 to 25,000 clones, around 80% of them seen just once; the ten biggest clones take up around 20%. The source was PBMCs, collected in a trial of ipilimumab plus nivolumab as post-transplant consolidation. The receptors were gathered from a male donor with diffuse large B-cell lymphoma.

The CDR3 protein is CAISGTSGGDSYNEQFF. The CDR3 DNA is TGTGCCATCAGCGGGACTAGCGGGGGAGACTCCTACAATGAGCAGTTCTTC. The chain recombines TRBV10-3 with TRBJ2-1, with TRBD2 matching 14 bases. Per germline, CDR1 ENHRY and CDR2 SYGVKD. The CDR3 is made up of 17 amino acids. Unmatched junction bases numbered 4, after V lost 6 bases and J lost 0 bases.

The CDR3 reads CASSLGKPSGVDEQFF. CDR3 nucleotides: TGTGCCAGCTCACTCGGGAAGCCTAGCGGGGTGGATGAGCAGTTCTTC. This chain connects TRBV18 to TRBJ2-1; 9 positions agree with TRBD2. The CDR3 extends over 16 amino acids. The germline CDR1 and CDR2 sequences are KGHSH and LQKENI. The V gene end was trimmed by 4 bases and the J gene end by 8 bases; junction bases not matched to a gene: 12.

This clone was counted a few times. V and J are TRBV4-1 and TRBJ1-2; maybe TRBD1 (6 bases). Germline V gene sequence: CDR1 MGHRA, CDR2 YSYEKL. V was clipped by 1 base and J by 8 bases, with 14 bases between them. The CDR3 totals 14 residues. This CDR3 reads CASSQVAGAGGYTF. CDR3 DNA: TGCGCCAGCAGCCAAGTGGCGGGGGCGGGCGGCTACACCTTC.

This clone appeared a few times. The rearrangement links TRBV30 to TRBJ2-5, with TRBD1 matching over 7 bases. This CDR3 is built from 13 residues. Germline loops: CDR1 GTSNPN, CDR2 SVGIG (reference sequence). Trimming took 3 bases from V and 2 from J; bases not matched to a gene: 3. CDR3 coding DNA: TGTGCCTGGAGCAGGGGGATACAAGAGACCCAGTACTTC. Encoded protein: CAWSRGIQETQYF.

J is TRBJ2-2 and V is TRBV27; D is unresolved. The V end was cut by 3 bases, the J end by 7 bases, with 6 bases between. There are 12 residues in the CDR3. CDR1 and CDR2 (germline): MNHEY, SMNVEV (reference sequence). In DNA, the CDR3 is TGTGCCAGCAGTTTGTTATTCGGGGAGCTGTTTTTT. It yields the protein CASSLLFGELFF.

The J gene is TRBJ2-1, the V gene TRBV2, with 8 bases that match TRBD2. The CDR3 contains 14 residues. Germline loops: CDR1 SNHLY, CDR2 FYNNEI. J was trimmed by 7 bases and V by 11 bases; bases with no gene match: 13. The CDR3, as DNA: TGTGCCGGCGCCCTAACGGGGGGGAGAAATGAGCAGTTCTTC. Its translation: CAGALTGGRNEQFF.

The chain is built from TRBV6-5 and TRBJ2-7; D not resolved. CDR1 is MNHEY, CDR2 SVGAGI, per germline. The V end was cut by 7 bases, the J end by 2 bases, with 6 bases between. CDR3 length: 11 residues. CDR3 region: CASTYAYEQYF. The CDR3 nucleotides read TGTGCCAGCACCTACGCCTACGAGCAGTACTTC.

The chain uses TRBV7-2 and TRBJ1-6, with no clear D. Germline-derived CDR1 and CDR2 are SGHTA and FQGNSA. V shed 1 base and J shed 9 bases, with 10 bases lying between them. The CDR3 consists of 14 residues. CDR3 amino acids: CASSLGTGLSPLHF. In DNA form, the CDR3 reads TGTGCCAGCAGCTTAGGGACCGGACTTTCACCCCTCCACTTT.

CDR3 nucleotides: TGTGCCAGCAGTTCCGGGCAGGCCGGGGATACGCAGTATTTT. Amino acids: CASSSGQAGDTQYF. The chain recombines TRBV27 with TRBJ2-3; D unresolved. The length of the CDR3 is 14 residues. Trimming left V 4 bases short and J 6 bases short, with 14 bases between. CDR1 and CDR2 from the germline V gene are MNHEY and SMNVEV (reference sequence).

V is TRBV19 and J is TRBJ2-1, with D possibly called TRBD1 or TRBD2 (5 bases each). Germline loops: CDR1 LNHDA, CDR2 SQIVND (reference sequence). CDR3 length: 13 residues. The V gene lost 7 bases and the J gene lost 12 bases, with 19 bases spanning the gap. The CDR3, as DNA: TGTGCCAGTACCCCTGGGGGACGCGTGGGGCAGTTCTTC. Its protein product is CASTPGGRVGQFF.

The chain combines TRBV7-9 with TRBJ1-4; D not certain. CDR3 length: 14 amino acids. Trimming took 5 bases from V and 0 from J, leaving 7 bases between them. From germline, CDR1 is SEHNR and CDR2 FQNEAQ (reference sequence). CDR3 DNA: TGTGCCAGCAGCGCATCTTCAACTAATGAAAAACTGTTTTTT. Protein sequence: CASSASSTNEKLFF. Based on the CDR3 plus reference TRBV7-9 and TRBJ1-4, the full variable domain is DTGVSQNPRHKITKRGQNVTFRCDPISEHNRLYWYRQTLGQGPEFLTYFQNEAQLEKSRLLSDRFSAERPKGSFSTLEIQRTEQGDSAMYLCASSASSTNEKLFFGSGTQLSVL.

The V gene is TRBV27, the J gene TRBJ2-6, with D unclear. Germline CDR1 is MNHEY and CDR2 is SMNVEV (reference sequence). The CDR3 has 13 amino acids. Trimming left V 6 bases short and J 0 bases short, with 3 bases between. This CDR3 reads CASSPSGANVLTF. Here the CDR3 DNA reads TGTGCCAGCAGCCCCTCTGGGGCCAACGTCCTGACTTTC. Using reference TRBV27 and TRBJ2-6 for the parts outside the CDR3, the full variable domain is EAQVTQNPRYLITVTGKKLTVTCSQNMNHEYMSWYRQDPGLGLRQIYYSMNVEVTDKGDVPEGYKVSRKEKRNFPLILESPSPNQTSLYFCASSPSGANVLTFGAGSRLTVL.

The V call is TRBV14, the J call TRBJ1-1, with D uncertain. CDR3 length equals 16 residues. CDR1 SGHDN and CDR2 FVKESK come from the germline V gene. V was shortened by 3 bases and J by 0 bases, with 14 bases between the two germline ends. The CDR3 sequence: CASSHRYGVMNTEAFF. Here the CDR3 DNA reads TGTGCCAGCAGCCACAGGTATGGAGTGATGAACACTGAAGCTTTCTTT.

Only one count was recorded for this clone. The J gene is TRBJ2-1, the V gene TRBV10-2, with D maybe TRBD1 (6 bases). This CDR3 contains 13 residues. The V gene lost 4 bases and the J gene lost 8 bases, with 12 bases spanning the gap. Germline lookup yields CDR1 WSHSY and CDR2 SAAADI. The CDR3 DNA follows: TGCGCCAGCAGTGGGCAACAGGGCTATGAGCAGTTCTTC. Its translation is CASSGQQGYEQFF.

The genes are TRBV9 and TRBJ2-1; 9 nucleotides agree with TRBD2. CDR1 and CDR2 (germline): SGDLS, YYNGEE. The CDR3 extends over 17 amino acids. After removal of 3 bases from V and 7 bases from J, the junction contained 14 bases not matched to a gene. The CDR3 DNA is TGTGCCAGCAGCGCCACCTATACGCGGGGGGGCAAGAATGAGCAGTTCTTC. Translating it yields CASSATYTRGGKNEQFF.

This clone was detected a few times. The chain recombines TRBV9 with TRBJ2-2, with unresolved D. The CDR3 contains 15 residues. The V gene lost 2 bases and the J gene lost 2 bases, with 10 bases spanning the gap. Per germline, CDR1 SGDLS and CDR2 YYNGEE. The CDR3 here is CASSVGVINTGELFF. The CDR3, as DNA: TGTGCCAGCAGCGTTGGGGTAATCAACACCGGGGAGCTGTTTTTT.